Below, 22 T cell receptor beta chains from the same sample are listed, as sequenced in a study of T cell responses to AZD1222 COVID-19 vaccine. The assay was immunoSEQ multiplex PCR, and TCRdb's table has in-frame clones only and misses some. The table records approximately 130,000 clones, about 90% of them present only once. This specimen was peripheral blood, taken on day 0 of AZD1222 vaccination. Source of these receptors: an adult in good health.

This rearrangement joins TRBV3-1 (or the pseudogene TRBV3-2) to TRBJ1-2, with TRBD1 as a possible D gene (5 bases). Germline V gene lookup returns CDR1 LGHDT and CDR2 YNNKEL (reference sequence). Trimming left V 1 base short and J 8 bases short, with 26 bases between. The CDR3 runs to 18 residues. This chain's CDR3 is CASSQVRDAGLGLWGYTF. The CDR3 DNA reads as TGTGCCAGCAGCCAAGTCCGGGACGCCGGGTTGGGGTTATGGGGCTACACCTTC.

The rearrangement uses TRBV19 and TRBJ1-5; D call uncertain. With 5 bases removed from V and 3 bases from J, the gap between germline ends came to 8 bases. The germline gives CDR1 LNHDA, CDR2 SQIVND (reference sequence). CDR3 length: 13 amino acids. The CDR3 reads CASSPRANQPQHF. The CDR3 nucleotides are TGTGCCAGTAGTCCCCGGGCCAATCAGCCCCAGCATTTT.

This clone was seen once. The chain employs TRBV6-5 and TRBJ1-1, with D maybe TRBD1 (5 bases). Deletions cut 6 bases from V and 0 bases from J, with 8 bases between. Germline CDR1 is MNHEY and CDR2 is SVGAGI. This CDR3 has 13 amino acids. The chain's CDR3 is CASRKTVNTEAFF. In nucleotides, the CDR3 is TGTGCCAGCAGAAAGACAGTGAACACTGAAGCTTTCTTT.

The table lists this clone with a count of one. CDR3 in amino acids: CASSQDGGQPQHF. Here the CDR3 DNA reads TGTGCCAGCAGCCAAGATGGAGGTCAGCCCCAGCATTTT. The gene calls are TRBV4-2 and TRBJ1-5; no clear D gene. In germline, CDR1 is LGHNA, CDR2 YNFKEQ. V gave up 0 bases and J gave up 6 bases, with 6 bases separating them. This CDR3 has 13 amino acids.

The chain links TRBV15 to TRBJ1-1; a weak D match, TRBD1 (5 bases). Trimming stripped 0 bases from V and 2 bases from J, with 10 bases between. The germline CDR1 and CDR2 sequences are LNHNV and YYDKDF (reference sequence). The CDR3 loop spans 15 amino acids. CDR3 nucleotides: TGTGCCACCAGCAGAGAGTCGACAGTTAACACTGAAGCTTTCTTT. Its protein is CATSRESTVNTEAFF.

The chain couples TRBV19 to TRBJ2-4; tentatively, D is TRBD1 or TRBD2 (6 bases each). This CDR3 contains 15 residues. Trimming pared 3 bases from V and 0 bases from J, leaving 9 bases between. Germline V gene data show CDR1 as LNHDA and CDR2 as SQIVND (reference sequence). The CDR3 protein is CASSIGGLAKNIQYF. The CDR3 nucleotides are TGTGCCAGTAGTATTGGGGGGCTAGCCAAAAACATTCAGTACTTC.

J is TRBJ2-3 and V is TRBV7-8; unclear D gene. V shed 1 base and J shed 2 bases, with 7 bases lying between them. Germline lookup yields CDR1 SGHVS and CDR2 FQNEAQ. The CDR3 length is 14 residues. The CDR3 is CASSLDWHTDTQYF. CDR3 DNA: TGTGCCAGCAGCTTAGATTGGCACACAGATACGCAGTATTTT.

The chain has TRBV6-6 and TRBJ1-3; D is undetermined. CDR1 is MNHNY and CDR2 is SVGAGI in the germline V gene (reference sequence). V lost 8 bases and J lost 0, with 8 bases in between. This CDR3 contains 13 residues. The CDR3 sequence: CASGTASGNTIYF. Written as DNA, the CDR3 is TGTGCCAGCGGTACAGCCTCTGGAAACACCATATATTTT.

The chain employs TRBV9 and TRBJ2-5; 14 positions match TRBD2. The germline gives CDR1 SGDLS, CDR2 YYNGEE. V lost 3 bases, J lost 3 bases, and 4 bases stayed unmatched. This CDR3 has 16 amino acids. This CDR3 is CASSEGLAGAKETQYF. CDR3 coding DNA: TGTGCCAGCAGCGAGGGACTAGCGGGAGCCAAAGAGACCCAGTACTTC. Full variable domain (missing parts from reference TRBV9 and TRBJ2-5): DSGVTQTPKHLITATGQRVTLRCSPRSGDLSVYWYQQSLDQGLQFLIQYYNGEERAKGNILERFSAQQFPDLHSELNLSSLELGDSALYFCASSEGLAGAKETQYFGPGTRLLVL.

The chain carries TRBV27 and TRBJ1-1, with D tentatively TRBD1 (5 bases). The V end lost 3 bases, the J end lost 4 bases, and 15 bases lay between the germline ends. The germline V gene has CDR1 MNHEY and CDR2 SMNVEV (reference sequence). CDR3 length equals 15 residues. CDR3 bases: TGTGCCAGCAGTTTCTTGGGGGGTTCGGGCACTGAAGCTTTCTTT. Translated: CASSFLGGSGTEAFF.

The genes are TRBV6-5 and TRBJ2-1; D assignment may be TRBD1 or TRBD2 (5 bases each). Germline CDR1 MNHEY, CDR2 SVGAGI. The length of the CDR3 is 13 residues. The V end lost 6 bases, the J end lost 6 bases, and 12 bases lay between the germline ends. For the CDR3, the DNA is TGTGCCAGCAGCTCCGGGACCTCCAATGAGCAGTTCTTC. Protein: CASSSGTSNEQFF.

The chain employs TRBV7-8 and TRBJ1-4; D is uncertain. V shed 5 bases and J shed 8 bases, with 15 bases lying between them. Germline V lookup: CDR1 SGHVS, CDR2 FQNEAQ. This CDR3 comprises 14 residues. This CDR3 is CASSDYKGREKLFF. CDR3 nucleotides: TGTGCCAGCAGCGATTATAAGGGAAGGGAAAAACTGTTTTTT.

The J gene is TRBJ1-2, the V gene TRBV5-4, with no clear D. The V gene lost 0 bases and the J gene lost 4 bases, with 10 bases spanning the gap. This CDR3 contains 14 residues. The germline V gene has CDR1 SGHNT and CDR2 YYREEE (reference sequence). CDR3 bases: TGTGCCAGCAGCTTGGTGGGCTCTACCTATGGCTACACCTTC. Its protein product is CASSLVGSTYGYTF.

V usage is TRBV6-5 and J usage is TRBJ2-7; TRBD1 agrees at 10 bases. This CDR3 spans 15 amino acids. The junction had 7 bases not matched to a gene; V was cut back by 5 bases and J by 3 bases. Germline V gene data show CDR1 as MNHEY and CDR2 as SVGAGI. The CDR3 sequence is CASSQGQGLNYEQYF. For the CDR3, the DNA is TGTGCCAGCAGTCAGGGACAGGGGCTTAACTACGAGCAGTACTTC.

This clone was recorded a few times. The gene calls are TRBV3-1 (or the pseudogene TRBV3-2) and TRBJ1-4, with 7 bases identical to TRBD1. This CDR3 is 15 amino acids long. CDR1 and CDR2 from the germline V gene are LGHDT and YNNKEL (reference sequence). After removal of 1 base from V and 3 bases from J, the junction contained 2 bases not matched to a gene. For the CDR3, the DNA is TGTGCCAGCAGCCAAGGACAGGGACCTAATGAAAAACTGTTTTTT. Translating gives CASSQGQGPNEKLFF.

V is TRBV3-1 (or the pseudogene TRBV3-2) and J is TRBJ2-2; the match to TRBD1 covers 9 bases. The CDR3 covers 16 residues. V shed 5 bases, J shed 6 bases, and the junction held 10 bases outside the gene matches. Germline-derived CDR1 and CDR2 are LGHDT and YNNKEL (reference sequence). The CDR3 nucleotides are TGTGCCAGCAGCGCCGGGACAGGGAAGTTGCCCGGGGAGCTGTTTTTT. Protein product: CASSAGTGKLPGELFF.

The chain carries TRBV20-1 and TRBJ2-5; D uncertain. The germline V gene has CDR1 DFQATT and CDR2 SNEGSKA (reference sequence). Trimming shortened V by 3 bases and J by 5 bases, and 13 bases separated the two germline ends. The CDR3 sequence is 13 residues long. The CDR3 region is CSASLVEGETQYF. Here the CDR3 DNA reads TGCAGTGCTAGTTTAGTGGAAGGGGAGACCCAGTACTTC.

The rearrangement joins TRBV29-1 to TRBJ1-2, with TRBD1 matching 7 bases. The ends lost 6 bases at V and 2 bases at J; junction bases unmatched: 6. CDR3 length equals 13 residues. Germline loops: CDR1 SQVTM, CDR2 ANQGSEA. The CDR3 spells CSVNPTGNYGYTF. In DNA, the CDR3 is TGCAGCGTAAACCCGACAGGGAACTATGGCTACACCTTC. Full variable domain (missing parts from reference TRBV29-1 and TRBJ1-2): SAVISQKPSRDICQRGTSLTIQCQVDSQVTMMFWYRQQPGQSLTLIATANQGSEATYESGFVIDKFPISRPNLTFSTLTVSNMSPEDSSIYLCSVNPTGNYGYTFGSGTRLTVV.

About this clone: At one of its ends the junction is not consistent with the germline gene, which may arise from a read error. This chain uses TRBV25-1 with TRBJ2-7, with unresolved D. This CDR3 is 16 amino acids long. Germline V gene lookup returns CDR1 MGHDK and CDR2 SYGVNS. DNA for the CDR3: TGTGCCAGTAGTGAAAAGTCTCGTGTCAGAATCTACGAGCAGTACTTC. It encodes CASSEKSRVRIYEQYF.

This chain uses TRBV19 with TRBJ2-2; TRBD1 matches 10 bases. J gave up 5 bases and V 6 bases, and 9 bases lay outside the gene matches. Germline CDR1 LNHDA, CDR2 SQIVND (reference sequence). This CDR3 is built from 16 residues. The CDR3 here is CASRVLGTGDTGELFF. Here the CDR3 DNA reads TGTGCCAGTAGGGTTTTGGGGACAGGGGATACCGGGGAGCTGTTTTTT.

This clone was found once. The chain links TRBV19 to TRBJ2-2, with no clear D. Trimming cost V 6 bases and J 4 bases, with 3 bases left between them. Germline loops: CDR1 LNHDA, CDR2 SQIVND (reference sequence). This CDR3 is built from 11 residues. The CDR3: CASRGTGELFF. The CDR3 nucleotides read TGTGCCAGTAGGGGCACCGGGGAGCTGTTTTTT.

This clone has a handful of counts. This sequence joins TRBV19 and TRBJ1-1; 7 bases fit TRBD1. V lost 5 bases, J lost 5 bases, and 8 bases stayed unmatched. Germline loops: CDR1 LNHDA, CDR2 SQIVND (reference sequence). CDR3 length equals 14 residues. CDR3 bases: TGTGCCAGTAGTTTCCAGGGGGGTGGAACTGAAGCTTTCTTT. Protein product: CASSFQGGGTEAFF. Complete variable domain (other parts from reference TRBV19 and TRBJ1-1): DGGITQSPKYLFRKEGQNVTLSCEQNLNHDAMYWYRQDPGQGLRLIYYSQIVNDFQKGDIAEGYSVSREKKESFPLTVTSAQKNPTAFYLCASSFQGGGTEAFFGQGTRLTVV.